These 8 T cell receptor beta chains came from one sample sequenced in a study of cytomegalovirus exposure and HLA in healthy donors. The PCR ran on 60 Vbeta and 13 Jbeta primers. The protocol was immunoSEQ multiplex PCR, while the TCRdb copy is restricted to in-frame clones and leaves out a portion. The repertoire holds approximately 160,000 clones, with under 90% as singletons. Sequenced material: PBMCs. The source is a man aged 25-40 years in good health and CMV-seropositive.

The chain has TRBV6-1 and TRBJ2-7; the match to TRBD2 covers 7 bases. CDR1 is MNHNS, CDR2 SASEGT, per germline. The CDR3 consists of 13 residues. Trimming took 8 bases from V and 0 from J; bases not matched to a gene: 4. The CDR3 DNA is TGTGCCAGCGGGGGGGGTAACTCCTACGAGCAGTACTTC. This translates into CASGGGNSYEQYF.

The V gene is TRBV2, the J gene TRBJ2-3, with 12 bases identical to TRBD1. Losses at the gene ends were 6 bases for V and 4 bases for J; bases not matched to a gene: 5. Germline-derived CDR1 and CDR2 are SNHLY and FYNNEI. The CDR3 spans 15 residues. CDR3 protein: CASRTGTGGADTQYF. The CDR3 region has the DNA TGTGCCAGCAGGACCGGGACAGGGGGCGCAGATACGCAGTATTTT.

This sequence joins TRBV30 and TRBJ2-7, with no clear D. V lost 4 bases to trimming and J lost 7 bases, with 14 bases between them. Per germline, CDR1 GTSNPN and CDR2 SVGIG (reference sequence). This CDR3 spans 12 amino acids. This CDR3 is CAWKLKLGEQYF. The CDR3 bases are TGTGCCTGGAAGCTCAAACTCGGGGAGCAGTACTTC.

This clone was detected once. V and J are TRBV9 and TRBJ2-3, with 11 bases fitting TRBD2. Germline trimming cut 4 bases from V and 5 bases from J; bases unmatched to any gene: 9. This CDR3 has 16 residues. Germline CDR1 is SGDLS and CDR2 is YYNGEE. The CDR3 loop reads CASSRPLAGVEDTQYF. CDR3 DNA sequence: TGTGCCAGCAGCCGCCCACTAGCGGGGGTGGAAGATACGCAGTATTTT.

This clone was seen a few times. CDR3: CASSVGVEGYTF. The CDR3 DNA reads as TGTGCCAGCAGCGTAGGGGTGGAGGGCTACACCTTC. The chain uses TRBV9 and TRBJ1-2; D is unresolved. The V end lost 0 bases, the J end lost 8 bases, and 8 bases lay between the germline ends. This CDR3 has 12 amino acids. The germline CDR1 and CDR2 sequences are SGDLS and YYNGEE.

The chain couples TRBV30 to TRBJ2-3, with 9 bases identical to TRBD2. Trimming took 0 bases from V and 0 from J; bases not matched to a gene: 4. CDR1 and CDR2 from the germline V gene are GTSNPN and SVGIG (reference sequence). The length of the CDR3 is 16 residues. In DNA, the CDR3 is TGTGCCTGGAGTGTACGACTAGCGGCCAGCACAGATACGCAGTATTTT. Translating it yields CAWSVRLAASTDTQYF. Filled out from reference TRBV30 and TRBJ2-3, the complete variable domain reads SQTIHQWPATLVQPVGSPLSLECTVEGTSNPNLYWYRQAAGRGLQLLFYSVGIGQISSEVPQNLSASRPQDRQFILSSKKLLLSDSGFYLCAWSVRLAASTDTQYFGPGTRLTVL.

The gene calls are TRBV27 and TRBJ2-6; no firm D call. Between the trimmed V and J ends, which lost 3 bases and 4 bases, there was a span of 4 bases. The germline gives CDR1 MNHEY, CDR2 SMNVEV (reference sequence). The CDR3 covers 13 residues. CDR3 DNA: TGTGCCAGCAGTTTCGGGGGGGCCAACGTCCTGACTTTC. Translating gives CASSFGGANVLTF.

With respect to this clone: One end of the junction does not line up with germline, which may come from a read error. The sample holds other DNA sequences that translate to the same CDR3. DNA of the CDR3: TGTGCCAGCAGTGATAGGACAGGGACGAACACTGGGGAGCTGTTTTTT. Its translation: CASSDRTGTNTGELFF. This rearrangement joins TRBV6-1 to TRBJ2-2; 8 bases line up with TRBD1. Germline V lookup: CDR1 MNHNS, CDR2 SASEGT. The CDR3 spans 16 residues.